The next 24 T cell receptor beta chains were all read from a single sample in a study of control samples from healthy donors and cancer patients (TCRdb year 2020). Receptor amplification or capture employed the immunoSEQ multiplex PCR assay. The source is immuneACCESS, and TCRdb retained only in-frame sequences with V and J called. Part of the clones is not carried over; for the studies checked, unresolved V genes explain less than half of this, and the remainder is unexplained. The sample has tens of thousands of clones on record, approximately 86% of them singletons. Roughly 18% of the sample rests with the top ten. The sequenced material came from blood. These TCRs come from a man aged 25-45 years in good health.

This clone came up a few times. This chain uses TRBV5-4 with TRBJ2-2, with unresolved D. Germline-derived CDR1 and CDR2 are SGHNT and YYREEE (reference sequence). V shed 4 bases and J shed 7 bases, with 20 bases lying between them. This CDR3 is 16 amino acids long. The CDR3 sequence is CASSLVPMFGVGELFF. The CDR3 nucleotides read TGTGCCAGCAGCCTTGTCCCAATGTTTGGGGTCGGGGAGCTGTTTTTT.

This clone was seen a handful of times. The chain is built from TRBV6-2 or TRBV6-3 and TRBJ2-5, with D uncertain. Trimming shortened V by 3 bases and J by 5 bases, and 7 bases separated the two germline ends. The CDR3 totals 12 residues. Germline lookup yields CDR1 MNHEY and CDR2 SVGEGT. CDR3 sequence: CASSYGFETQYF. The CDR3 DNA follows: TGTGCCAGCAGTTATGGGTTCGAGACCCAGTACTTC.

This clone occurred once. CDR3 DNA: TGCGCCAGCAGCTTGGCCACGCTTACGGGCAGGCAAGCAGGAAACACCATATATTTT. This gives the protein CASSLATLTGRQAGNTIYF. This chain joins TRBV5-1 and TRBJ1-3; no reliable D call. The CDR3 consists of 19 residues. Deletions cut 0 bases from V and 4 bases from J, with 23 bases between. Germline CDR1 and CDR2: SGHRS and YFSETQ.

The chain employs TRBV2 and TRBJ2-2; D not resolved. V was pared by 6 bases and J by 7 bases, with 6 bases between. CDR1 is SNHLY and CDR2 is FYNNEI in the germline V gene. The CDR3 has 11 residues. CDR3 bases: TGTGCCAGCAGACTACACGGGGAGCTGTTTTTT. Amino acids: CASRLHGELFF.

This chain uses TRBV5-4 with TRBJ2-3; D not certain. Germline V gene data show CDR1 as SGHNT and CDR2 as YYREEE (reference sequence). V shed 3 bases and J shed 1 base, with 9 bases lying between them. The CDR3 covers 14 residues. CDR3 region: CASSSSSGTDTQYF. The DNA for the CDR3 is TGTGCCAGCAGCTCCTCGAGCGGCACAGATACGCAGTATTTT.

The chain carries TRBV19 and TRBJ2-1; D is uncertain. The germline gives CDR1 LNHDA, CDR2 SQIVND (reference sequence). V was pared by 3 bases and J by 4 bases, with 7 bases between. The CDR3 covers 13 residues. Here the CDR3 DNA reads TGTGCCAGTAGTATGAAAGAGTACAATGAGCAGTTCTTC. Protein product: CASSMKEYNEQFF.

The rearrangement uses TRBV6-1 and TRBJ2-5, with D perhaps matching TRBD2 (5 bases). This CDR3 comprises 17 residues. Looked up from germline, CDR1 is MNHNS and CDR2 is SASEGT. Deletions cut 4 bases from V and 1 base from J, with 19 bases between. CDR3 residues: CASSANKVRGSQETQYF. The CDR3 DNA reads TGTGCCAGCAGTGCAAATAAGGTCAGAGGGTCCCAAGAGACCCAGTACTTC.

This clone was seen once. The gene calls are TRBV5-1 and TRBJ2-2; maybe TRBD2 (6 bases). This CDR3 has 16 amino acids. Germline V gene data show CDR1 as SGHRS and CDR2 as YFSETQ. V gave up 0 bases and J gave up 7 bases, with 16 bases separating them. CDR3 amino acids: CASSLAGGTQGGELFF. The CDR3 coding sequence is TGCGCCAGCAGCTTGGCCGGCGGGACCCAAGGCGGGGAGCTGTTTTTT.

The CDR3 sequence: CASSLAGMNTEAFF. The CDR3 DNA reads as TGTGCCAGCAGCTTAGCGGGGATGAACACTGAAGCTTTCTTT. The chain uses TRBV7-9 and TRBJ1-1; unclear D gene. The CDR3 consists of 14 residues. CDR1 and CDR2 from the germline V gene are SEHNR and FQNEAQ (reference sequence). With 0 bases removed from V and 0 bases from J, the gap between germline ends came to 5 bases.

The chain joins TRBV2 to TRBJ1-1; D remains ambiguous. Trimming cost V 8 bases and J 0 bases, with 13 bases left between them. The germline CDR1 and CDR2 sequences are SNHLY and FYNNEI. The CDR3 consists of 14 residues. CDR3 sequence (DNA): TGTGCCAGCTCTAGGCAGATCATGAACACTGAAGCTTTCTTT. Translation gives CASSRQIMNTEAFF.

This clone is deemed medium-sized. The chain is built from TRBV25-1 and TRBJ2-3; possibly TRBD1 or TRBD2 for D (5 bases each). The V gene's germline CDR1 is MGHDK and CDR2 SYGVNS. The CDR3 sequence is 11 residues long. Trimming pared 7 bases from V and 13 bases from J, leaving 15 bases between. The chain's CDR3 is CASMFLGRKYF. In DNA, the CDR3 is TGTGCCAGCATGTTTCTGGGACGGAAGTATTTT.

This sequence joins TRBV19 and TRBJ1-2; 7 bases match TRBD1. The CDR3 has 16 amino acids. CDR1 and CDR2 from the germline V gene are LNHDA and SQIVND (reference sequence). J gave up 3 bases and V 3 bases, and 10 bases lay outside the gene matches. In DNA, the CDR3 is TGTGCCAGTAGTATGACTCCGACAGGGTCGGACTATGGCTACACCTTC. Amino acid sequence: CASSMTPTGSDYGYTF. Filled out from reference TRBV19 and TRBJ1-2, the complete variable domain reads DGGITQSPKYLFRKEGQNVTLSCEQNLNHDAMYWYRQDPGQGLRLIYYSQIVNDFQKGDIAEGYSVSREKKESFPLTVTSAQKNPTAFYLCASSMTPTGSDYGYTFGSGTRLTVV.

The gene calls are TRBV11-2 and TRBJ2-1; 7 nucleotides match TRBD1. Germline CDR1 and CDR2: SGHAT and FQNNGV. Trimming took 5 bases from V and 8 from J; bases not matched to a gene: 6. This CDR3 comprises 13 residues. CDR3 nucleotide sequence: TGTGCCAGCAGCCCCGACAGGGTTCATGAGCAGTTCTTC. Amino acids: CASSPDRVHEQFF.

The chain carries TRBV9 and TRBJ1-1; the D gene is possibly TRBD1 (5 bases). The CDR3 extends over 12 amino acids. The germline CDR1 and CDR2 sequences are SGDLS and YYNGEE. V lost 3 bases, J lost 11 bases, and 14 bases lay in between. CDR3 amino acids: CASSDDRGGAFF. The CDR3 bases are TGTGCCAGCAGCGACGACAGAGGTGGGGCTTTCTTT.

This chain uses TRBV5-1 with TRBJ2-3, with a tentative D call TRBD2 (5 bases). Germline V gene data show CDR1 as SGHRS and CDR2 as YFSETQ. Trimming cost V 5 bases and J 4 bases, with 11 bases left between them. CDR3 length equals 13 residues. CDR3 bases: TGCGCCAGCAGTTTCGGGAACGCAGATACGCAGTATTTT. It translates to CASSFGNADTQYF.

The genes are TRBV3-1 (or the pseudogene TRBV3-2) and TRBJ1-2; D is undetermined. The CDR3 has 11 residues. Trimming took off 3 bases at V and 8 bases at J, with 7 bases between the two ends. Looked up from germline, CDR1 is LGHDT and CDR2 is YNNKEL (reference sequence). CDR3 coding DNA: TGTGCCAGCAGCCACTTAGAGGGCTACACCTTC. Protein: CASSHLEGYTF.

In its sample, this clone was seen once. V and J are TRBV10-1 and TRBJ1-3, with 7 nucleotides matching TRBD1. Unmatched junction bases numbered 5, after V lost 0 bases and J lost 3 bases. Per the germline V gene, CDR1 is WNHNN and CDR2 is SYGVQD (reference sequence). The CDR3 covers 16 residues. The CDR3 DNA sequence: TGCGCCAGCAGTGAGTCCCGCGACAGGGATGGAAACACCATATATTTT. Its protein is CASSESRDRDGNTIYF.

The chain combines TRBV5-5 with TRBJ1-4; the D is unclear. Trimming stripped 1 base from V and 2 bases from J, with 6 bases between. In germline, CDR1 is SGHKS, CDR2 YYEKEE (reference sequence). The length of the CDR3 is 14 residues. The CDR3 region is CASSLQWTNEKLFF. The CDR3 nucleotides are TGTGCCAGCAGCTTGCAGTGGACTAATGAAAAACTGTTTTTT.

The chain uses TRBV6-6 and TRBJ2-7; 12 nucleotides align to TRBD1. With V trimmed by 5 bases and J by 2 bases, 13 bases remained unmatched. There are 18 residues in the CDR3. CDR1 is MNHNY and CDR2 is SVGAGI in the germline V gene (reference sequence). CDR3 in DNA: TGTGCCAGCAGTCGGGGACAGGGGGCACTAGGGATTACCTACGAGCAGTACTTC. It translates to CASSRGQGALGITYEQYF.

The rearrangement joins TRBV7-9 to TRBJ2-3; 8 bases line up with TRBD2. CDR1 SEHNR and CDR2 FQNEAQ come from the germline V gene (reference sequence). With V trimmed by 3 bases and J by 1 base, 3 bases remained unmatched. This CDR3 is 15 amino acids long. The CDR3 spells CASSFNSGGTDTQYF. The CDR3 DNA reads TGTGCCAGCAGCTTTAATAGCGGGGGCACAGATACGCAGTATTTT.

This chain uses TRBV7-9 with TRBJ1-2; 8 bases agree with TRBD1. Germline V gene sequence: CDR1 SEHNR, CDR2 FQNEAQ (reference sequence). V lost 3 bases to trimming and J lost 6 bases; unmatched junction nucleotides: 6. This CDR3 comprises 14 residues. The CDR3 DNA is TGTGCCAGCAGCTTTACAGGGGGAGAGCATGGCTACACCTTC. Protein: CASSFTGGEHGYTF. The full variable domain, with the rest looked up from reference TRBV7-9 and TRBJ1-2, is DTGVSQNPRHKITKRGQNVTFRCDPISEHNRLYWYRQTLGQGPEFLTYFQNEAQLEKSRLLSDRFSAERPKGSFSTLEIQRTEQGDSAMYLCASSFTGGEHGYTFGSGTRLTVV.

The CDR3 region has the DNA TGTGCCAGCAGCTTAGGAACAGGGGGGTCCTACGAGCAGTACTTC. It yields the protein CASSLGTGGSYEQYF. V and J are TRBV7-9 and TRBJ2-7; 8 nucleotides align to TRBD1. In germline, CDR1 is SEHNR, CDR2 FQNEAQ (reference sequence). There are 15 residues in the CDR3. With 1 base clipped from V and 1 base from J, the junction kept 3 bases outside the gene matches.

V is TRBV11-2 and J is TRBJ2-2; weak D call: TRBD2 (5 bases). V lost 1 base and J lost 4, with 13 bases in between. Germline CDR1 and CDR2: SGHAT and FQNNGV. CDR3 length: 16 residues. The CDR3, as DNA: TGTGCCAGCAGCTTAGTGACCCCAGGAGGCACCGGGGAGCTGTTTTTT. It encodes CASSLVTPGGTGELFF. The variable domain in full, with the rest retrieved from reference TRBV11-2 and TRBJ2-2, is EAGVAQSPRYKIIEKRQSVAFWCNPISGHATLYWYQQILGQGPKLLIQFQNNGVVDDSQLPKDRFSAERLKGVDSTLKIQPAKLEDSAVYLCASSLVTPGGTGELFFGEGSRLTVL.

The CDR3 loop is CASSITGTSDGYTF. As DNA, the CDR3 is TGTGCCAGTAGTATAACCGGGACGAGTGATGGCTACACCTTC. The chain carries TRBV19 and TRBJ1-2; maybe TRBD1 (5 bases). Between the trimmed V and J ends, which lost 2 bases and 6 bases, there was a span of 13 bases. CDR3 length: 14 amino acids. The germline CDR1 and CDR2 sequences are LNHDA and SQIVND (reference sequence).